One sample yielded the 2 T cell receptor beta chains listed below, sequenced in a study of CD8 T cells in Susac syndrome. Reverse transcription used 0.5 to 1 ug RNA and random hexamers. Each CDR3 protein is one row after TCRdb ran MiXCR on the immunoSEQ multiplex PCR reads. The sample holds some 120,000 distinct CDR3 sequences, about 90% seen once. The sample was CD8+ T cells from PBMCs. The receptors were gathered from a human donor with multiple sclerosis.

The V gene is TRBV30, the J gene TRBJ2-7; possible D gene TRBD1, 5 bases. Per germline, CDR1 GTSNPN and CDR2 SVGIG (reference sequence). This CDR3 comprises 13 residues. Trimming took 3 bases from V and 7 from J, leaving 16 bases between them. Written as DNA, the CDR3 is TGTGCCTGGAGCCACAGTGGGGCTGGGGAGCAGTACTTC. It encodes CAWSHSGAGEQYF.

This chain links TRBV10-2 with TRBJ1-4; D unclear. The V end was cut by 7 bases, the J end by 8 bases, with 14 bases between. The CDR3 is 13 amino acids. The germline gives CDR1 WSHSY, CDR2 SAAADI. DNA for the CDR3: TGCGCCAGCACCGAACTACCGGCGGAAAAACTGTTTTTT. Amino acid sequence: CASTELPAEKLFF.